This T cell receptor beta chain was sequenced for a study of T cell clones after liver transplantation. Study-wide background: Liver transplant recipients had immunosuppression withdrawal attempted within 2 years. Blood was drawn pre-transplant, before withdrawal, and after full or failed withdrawal.

This CDR3 is 13 amino acids long. CDR1 and CDR2 from the germline V gene are WSHSY and SAAADI. V was trimmed by 2 bases and J by 4 bases, leaving 8 bases between them. TCRdb keeps only in-frame clones here, not all; method: immunoSEQ multiplex PCR. This repertoire shows about 100,000 clones, 75% to 85% found once; its top ten account for 0.8% to 1%. CD3+CD4+ and CD3+CD8+ cells were FACS-sorted from thawed unstimulated PBMCs. The clonotype was recovered from a human donor who received a liver transplant. The input for sequencing was CD4+ T cells from blood, taken before liver transplant. The V gene is TRBV10-2, the J gene TRBJ1-1; no clear D. CDR3 in amino acids: CASSEGWGTEAFF. The CDR3 nucleotides read TGCGCCAGCAGTGAGGGCTGGGGCACTGAAGCTTTCTTT.